This entry lists 10 T cell receptor beta chains sequenced from one sample in a study of metastatic and nonmetastatic thyroid tumors. TCRdb re-analyzed the PCR reads through MiXCR. The table has about 24,000 clones, 20% to 30% seen once. Treatment of any kind had been given to no patient before thyroid surgery. Specimen: tumor tissue. Receptors originate from a male donor with papillary thyroid cancer or a benign thyroid nodule (not recorded which). Some clones in this sample may be carry-over from other donors' samples.

Only a few counts were recorded for this clone. The chain recombines TRBV6-1 with TRBJ2-7; D gene ambiguous. Germline assignment: CDR1 MNHNS and CDR2 SASEGT. Deletions cut 10 bases from V and 4 bases from J, with 11 bases between. The CDR3 sequence is 11 residues long. CDR3 residues: CATKFSYEQYF. As DNA, the CDR3 is TGTGCCACCAAATTTAGTTACGAGCAGTACTTC.

This clone was picked up many times. The chain has TRBV6-1 and TRBJ2-3; D call uncertain. Per germline, CDR1 MNHNS and CDR2 SASEGT. The V end lost 8 bases, the J end lost 1 base, and 13 bases lay between the germline ends. This CDR3 has 14 residues. The chain's CDR3 is CASARGEGTDTQYF. The CDR3 DNA reads TGTGCCAGCGCCCGAGGAGAGGGCACAGATACGCAGTATTTT.

The table lists this clone with a few counts. The V and J genes are TRBV6-1 and TRBJ2-7, with D unresolved. Germline lookup yields CDR1 MNHNS and CDR2 SASEGT. This CDR3 comprises 15 residues. V lost 2 bases, J lost 5 bases, and 16 bases lay in between. The CDR3 spells CASSESREPFNEQYF. In nucleotides, the CDR3 is TGTGCCAGCAGTGAATCCCGAGAACCCTTCAACGAGCAGTACTTC.

The table lists this clone with many counts. V gene TRBV27 combines with J gene TRBJ1-2, with TRBD1 as a possible D gene (5 bases). The V gene lost 8 bases and the J gene lost 7 bases, with 11 bases spanning the gap. The CDR3 totals 11 residues. Germline CDR1 reads MNHEY; CDR2 reads SMNVEV (reference sequence). The CDR3 region has the DNA TGTGCCAGCTGGGGGGGAGGTGGCTACACCTTC. This encodes CASWGGGGYTF.

The table lists this clone with many counts. V gene TRBV7-2 combines with J gene TRBJ2-1; 12 nucleotides match TRBD2. After removal of 10 bases from V and 7 bases from J, the junction contained 11 bases not matched to a gene. CDR3 length: 15 residues. Germline lookup yields CDR1 SGHTA and CDR2 FQGNSA. The CDR3 DNA follows: TGTGCCACCCAGCTTGGTCTAGCGGGAGGGAATGAGCAGTTCTTC. Amino acids: CATQLGLAGGNEQFF.

This clone was observed many times. Being one base from a much bigger clone, this may be a read error. V usage is TRBV3-1 and J usage is TRBJ2-7; 8 bases line up with TRBD2. The V segment lost 4 bases and the J segment 3 bases; nucleotides outside the gene matches: 2. The CDR3 totals 13 residues. Germline V gene sequence: CDR1 LGHDT, CDR2 YNNKEL (reference sequence). CDR3 protein: CASSPGGDYEQYF. CDR3 DNA: TGTGCCAGCAGCCCCGGGGGGGACTACGAGCAGTACTTC.

This clone showed up just a few times. The rearrangement links TRBV6-1 to TRBJ1-1, with no clear D. V shed 9 bases and J shed 2 bases, with 13 bases lying between them. Germline values: CDR1 MNHNS, CDR2 SASEGT. CDR3 length: 13 residues. CDR3 loop: CASNPRGNTEAFF. The CDR3 DNA is TGTGCCAGTAACCCGAGAGGAAACACTGAAGCTTTCTTT.

The V and J genes are TRBV20-1 and TRBJ2-7; D might be TRBD2 (6 bases). Trimming removed 1 base from V and 3 bases from J, with 16 bases in between. Germline V gene lookup returns CDR1 DFQATT and CDR2 SNEGSKA (reference sequence). This CDR3 region has 15 residues. The CDR3 here is CSARGGGQRNYEQYF. CDR3 coding DNA: TGCAGTGCTAGAGGGGGAGGACAAAGGAACTACGAGCAGTACTTC.

This chain links TRBV7-9 with TRBJ2-7, with D hard to call. The germline gives CDR1 SEHNR, CDR2 FQNEAQ (reference sequence). V lost 2 bases, J lost 7 bases, and 9 bases lay in between. CDR3 size: 12 residues. The CDR3 DNA reads TGTGCCAGCAGCTTAAACTCACCTGAGCAGTACTTC. Translation gives CASSLNSPEQYF.

By sample fraction, this clone is medium-sized. V is TRBV30 and J is TRBJ1-2; D perhaps matches TRBD1 (5 bases). The germline V and J ends were trimmed by 6 bases and 0 bases, with 11 bases remaining between them. The CDR3 contains 13 residues. CDR1 and CDR2 (germline): GTSNPN, SVGIG (reference sequence). The CDR3 DNA reads as TGTGCCTGCCGGGGGATAGCTAACTATGGCTACACCTTC. This translates into CACRGIANYGYTF.